One and the same sample provided the 27 T cell receptor beta chains below, sequenced in a study of breast tumors, draining lymph nodes, adjacent tissues. The lymph nodes were axillary draining lymph nodes from breast cancer patients. Via MiXCR, TCRdb re-called the multiplex PCR reads, giving one row per CDR3 protein. The sample records 180,000 or so distinct CDR3 sequences, approximately 30% being singletons. Material for sequencing was axillary lymph node tissue. The source is a female donor with breast cancer. Some clones in this sample may be carry-over from other donors' samples.

Many counts were recorded for this clonotype. The V gene is TRBV24-1, the J gene TRBJ1-3, with D maybe TRBD1 (6 bases). This CDR3 region has 15 residues. Germline CDR1 and CDR2: KGHDR and SFDVKD. Trimming removed 7 bases at V and 0 bases at J, with 12 bases between. The CDR3 DNA reads as TGTGCCACCAGGGGGGGCCTCCACTCTGGAAACACCATATATTTT. Protein: CATRGGLHSGNTIYF.

V and J are TRBV7-9 and TRBJ2-5, with 11 bases that match TRBD2. The CDR3 has 18 residues. CDR1 and CDR2 from the germline V gene are SEHNR and FQNEAQ (reference sequence). The J segment lost 6 bases and the V segment lost 1 base, leaving 13 bases of the junction unmatched. The CDR3 DNA sequence: TGTGCCAGCAGCTTAGGACTAGCGGGACGAGGTGGTAAAAAGACCCAGTACTTC. The encoded protein is CASSLGLAGRGGKKTQYF.

This sequence joins TRBV20-1 and TRBJ1-2, with 8 positions matching TRBD1. Germline lookup yields CDR1 DFQATT and CDR2 SNEGSKA (reference sequence). Trimming at V came to 1 base and at J to 4 bases, leaving 5 bases not matched to a gene. The CDR3 covers 14 residues. As DNA, the CDR3 is TGCAGTGCTAGAGGGGGACAGGATTCCTATGGCTACACCTTC. This gives the protein CSARGGQDSYGYTF.

This clonotype was detected many times. This sequence joins TRBV7-9 and TRBJ2-1; D uncertain. The V gene's germline CDR1 is SEHNR and CDR2 FQNEAQ (reference sequence). This CDR3 comprises 14 residues. Trimming took 3 bases from V and 6 from J, leaving 12 bases between them. CDR3 amino acids: CASSFSTKSNEQFF. DNA of the CDR3: TGTGCCAGCAGCTTCTCCACTAAGAGCAATGAGCAGTTCTTC.

Many counts were recorded for this clonotype. The chain couples TRBV27 to TRBJ1-2, with TRBD1 matching over 9 bases. The CDR3 runs 16 residues. V lost 6 bases and J lost 5; bases outside the gene matches: 13. Germline CDR1 is MNHEY and CDR2 is SMNVEV (reference sequence). CDR3 residues: CASRPDRGSDYYGYTF. CDR3 sequence (DNA): TGTGCCAGCAGGCCAGACAGGGGGTCGGATTATTATGGCTACACCTTC.

This clonotype was seen repeatedly, ten times or more. The V gene is TRBV10-1, the J gene TRBJ2-7; TRBD2 agrees at 8 bases. Trimming took 11 bases from V and 2 from J; bases not matched to a gene: 8. The CDR3 covers 13 residues. CDR1 and CDR2 (germline): WNHNN, SYGVQD (reference sequence). This chain's CDR3 is CASSPGRAYEQYF. The CDR3 DNA is TGCGCCTCCAGCCCCGGGAGGGCCTACGAGCAGTACTTC.

This clonotype was recorded at least ten times. The chain has TRBV20-1 and TRBJ2-5; D may be TRBD1 (5 bases). The V gene lost 8 bases and the J gene lost 9 bases, with 19 bases spanning the gap. This CDR3 has 12 amino acids. In germline, CDR1 is DFQATT, CDR2 SNEGSKA (reference sequence). The CDR3 loop reads CSTWGTAVSQYF. For the CDR3, the DNA is TGCAGTACCTGGGGCACCGCCGTGTCCCAGTACTTC.

Comment on this clonotype: This could be a read error, since a much larger clone is one nucleotide away. The CDR3 sequence: CASSLPMGNEQFF. The CDR3 nucleotides read TGTGCCAGCAGTCTCCCCATGGGCAATGAGCAGTTCTTC. The chain is built from TRBV6-1 and TRBJ2-1, with D unclear. The CDR3 runs to 13 residues. Germline CDR1 MNHNS, CDR2 SASEGT. Trimming took off 5 bases at V and 6 bases at J, with 11 bases between the two ends.

This clonotype came up many times. The gene calls are TRBV11-3 and TRBJ2-1; D is perhaps TRBD1 or TRBD2 (5 bases each). Between the trimmed V and J ends, which lost 2 bases and 7 bases, there was a span of 12 bases. Germline V gene lookup returns CDR1 SGHNT and CDR2 YENEEA. The CDR3 consists of 14 residues. Here the CDR3 DNA reads TGTGCCAGCAGCTTAACTGGGGGTCAGAATGAGCAGTTCTTC. It is translated as CASSLTGGQNEQFF.

This clonotype was seen more than once but under ten times. The chain carries TRBV20-1 and TRBJ2-2, with D possibly called TRBD1 or TRBD2 (6 bases each). This CDR3 spans 14 amino acids. Per germline, CDR1 DFQATT and CDR2 SNEGSKA (reference sequence). Trimming pared 3 bases from V and 3 bases from J, leaving 11 bases between. The CDR3 spells CSASRGRDTGELFF. The CDR3 bases are TGCAGTGCTAGTCGGGGGCGCGACACCGGGGAGCTGTTTTTT.

The table lists this clonotype with many counts. This chain links TRBV28 with TRBJ1-5, with 9 bases that match TRBD1. This CDR3 region has 12 residues. CDR1 and CDR2 from the germline V gene are MDHEN and SYDVKM. J was trimmed by 11 bases and V by 10 bases; bases with no gene match: 9. CDR3 sequence reads: CAIRQGVLAQHF. As DNA, the CDR3 is TGTGCCATAAGACAGGGGGTCTTGGCCCAGCATTTT.

In this sample, this clonotype turned up a few times. This chain uses TRBV6-6 with TRBJ2-7; the match to TRBD1 covers 8 bases. Germline CDR1 reads MNHNY; CDR2 reads SVGAGI (reference sequence). The length of the CDR3 is 17 residues. J gave up 1 base and V 5 bases, and 13 bases lay outside the gene matches. Written as DNA, the CDR3 is TGTGCCAGCAGTCACCCAACGGACAGGGTCGTTTCCTACGAGCAGTACTTC. Amino acid sequence: CASSHPTDRVVSYEQYF.

This clonotype has a count of ten or more. The chain combines TRBV5-1 with TRBJ2-3; 12 positions match TRBD2. The CDR3 length is 17 residues. J was trimmed by 5 bases and V by 0 bases; bases with no gene match: 7. The germline gives CDR1 SGHRS, CDR2 YFSETQ. Here the CDR3 reads CASSLVASGGAGDTQYF. As DNA, the CDR3 is TGCGCCAGCAGCTTGGTGGCTAGCGGGGGGGCCGGAGATACGCAGTATTTT. Using reference TRBV5-1 and TRBJ2-3 for the parts outside the CDR3, the full variable domain is KAGVTQTPRYLIKTRGQQVTLSCSPISGHRSVSWYQQTPGQGLQFLFEYFSETQRNKGNFPGRFSGRQFSNSRSEMNVSTLELGDSALYLCASSLVASGGAGDTQYFGPGTRLTVL.

This clonotype has a count of ten or more. The rearrangement joins TRBV2 to TRBJ2-4; no firm D call. The CDR3 is 15 residues long. Trimming removed 2 bases from V and 0 bases from J, with 8 bases in between. Germline CDR1 and CDR2: SNHLY and FYNNEI. The DNA for the CDR3 is TGTGCCAGCAGTGAAAACGGCTTAGCCAAAAACATTCAGTACTTC. Amino acid sequence: CASSENGLAKNIQYF.

At least ten counts were recorded for this clonotype. V usage is TRBV29-1 and J usage is TRBJ2-7; 11 nucleotides align to TRBD2. CDR1 SQVTM and CDR2 ANQGSEA come from the germline V gene. The J segment lost 6 bases and the V segment lost 4 bases, leaving 14 bases of the junction unmatched. This CDR3 is 16 amino acids long. The CDR3 sequence is CSVASDFGLAGGEQYF. The CDR3 DNA is TGCAGCGTTGCATCCGACTTTGGACTAGCGGGCGGCGAGCAGTACTTC.

This rearrangement joins TRBV20-1 to TRBJ1-6, with D possibly matching TRBD1 (5 bases). Per the germline V gene, CDR1 is DFQATT and CDR2 is SNEGSKA (reference sequence). The germline V and J ends were trimmed by 3 bases and 7 bases, with 7 bases remaining between them. The CDR3 has 12 amino acids. CDR3 region: CSARRDNSPLHF. For the CDR3, the DNA is TGCAGTGCTAGGCGGGACAATTCACCCCTCCACTTT.

This clonotype was seen repeatedly, ten times or more. A much larger clone is a single base away; this may be a read error. The chain has TRBV29-1 and TRBJ2-3; D not certain. The last part of the DNA fits TRBJ1-5 better; the J call may be wrong. Germline V lookup: CDR1 SQVTM, CDR2 ANQGSEA. This CDR3 contains 15 residues. This chain's CDR3 is CSVRTSGLSTDTQHF. Written as DNA, the CDR3 is TGCAGCGTCAGGACTAGCGGGTTGAGCACAGATACGCAGCATTTT.

There are many counts of this clonotype. The V and J genes are TRBV20-1 and TRBJ2-1; D gene unclear. The germline V and J ends were trimmed by 8 bases and 6 bases, with 11 bases remaining between them. CDR3 length: 11 amino acids. Germline V CDR1 and CDR2: DFQATT, SNEGSKA (reference sequence). The CDR3 is CSPDRANEQFF. The DNA of the CDR3 is TGCAGTCCTGACCGAGCCAATGAGCAGTTCTTC.

This clonotype was observed at least ten times. The chain employs TRBV12-3 or TRBV12-4 and TRBJ1-4; D remains unclear. The CDR3 is made up of 16 amino acids. Trimming removed 6 bases from V and 5 bases from J, with 19 bases in between. This chain's CDR3 is CASSSMGLGGNEKLFF. DNA for the CDR3: TGTGCCAGCAGCAGCATGGGGTTAGGCGGAAATGAAAAACTGTTTTTT.

The chain carries TRBV7-2 and TRBJ2-5; D gene ambiguous. This CDR3 contains 13 residues. The V end lost 5 bases, the J end lost 1 base, and 8 bases lay between the germline ends. Per the germline V gene, CDR1 is SGHTA and CDR2 is FQGNSA. The DNA of the CDR3 is TGTGCCAGCAGCCGGGCAAGCCAAGAGACCCAGTACTTC. Its protein product is CASSRASQETQYF.

This clonotype was observed many times. This may be a read error: a much more frequent sequence differs by one nucleotide. The chain is built from TRBV7-3 and TRBJ2-6, with D tentatively TRBD2 (7 bases). Germline CDR1 reads SGHTA; CDR2 reads FQGTGA. The CDR3 loop spans 17 amino acids. The CDR3 nucleotides read TGTGCCAGCAGCTTAATGGGTGCTCTGGGGGGGGCCAACCTCCTGACTTTC. Translated: CASSLMGALGGANLLTF.

The chain carries TRBV15 and TRBJ1-5; 8 bases align to TRBD1. Germline V gene data show CDR1 as LNHNV and CDR2 as YYDKDF (reference sequence). This CDR3 is built from 16 residues. V lost 4 bases and J lost 6; bases outside the gene matches: 11. In DNA, the CDR3 is TGTGCCACCAGCACCAAGGAGGGGACAGGCATTCAGCCCCAGCATTTT. Encoded protein: CATSTKEGTGIQPQHF. Full variable domain (outside the CDR3, taken from reference TRBV15 and TRBJ1-5): DAMVIQNPRYQVTQFGKPVTLSCSQTLNHNVMYWYQQKSSQAPKLLFHYYDKDFNNEADTPDNFQSRRPNTSFCFLDIRSPGLGDTAMYLCATSTKEGTGIQPQHFGDGTRLSIL.

The chain is built from TRBV2 and TRBJ1-2, with TRBD1 matching 7 bases. V was pared by 6 bases and J by 8 bases, with 9 bases of the junction left unmatched. CDR3 length equals 13 residues. The V gene's germline CDR1 is SNHLY and CDR2 FYNNEI. CDR3 sequence (DNA): TGTGCCAGCAGGCCGGGACAGTCACCCGGCTACACCTTC. The encoded protein is CASRPGQSPGYTF.

This clonotype came up many times. This chain links TRBV20-1 with TRBJ2-7; D is unresolved. V dropped 1 base and J dropped 0 bases, with 7 bases sitting between them. CDR3 length equals 13 residues. CDR1 DFQATT and CDR2 SNEGSKA come from the germline V gene (reference sequence). The CDR3 DNA reads as TGCAGTGCTAGAGCTCATCCCTCCTACGAGCAGTACTTC. This translates into CSARAHPSYEQYF.

Regarding this clonotype: A junction end diverges from the germline sequence, so it may reflect a read error. The chain has TRBV7-9 and TRBJ2-1, with TRBD2 matching over 7 bases. The CDR3 spans 15 residues. Germline values: CDR1 SEHNR, CDR2 FQNEAQ (reference sequence). Written as DNA, the CDR3 is TGTGCCAGCAGCTTTGCGGGAGTTTCCTACGATGAGCAGCTCTTC. It specifies CASSFAGVSYDEQLF.

To note about this clonotype: This may arise from a read error, as a much more abundant clone is one base away. The chain combines TRBV20-1 with TRBJ2-5; 11 nucleotides line up with TRBD2. V was clipped by 2 bases and J by 7 bases; unmatched bases: 6. The germline V gene has CDR1 DFQATT and CDR2 SNEGSKA (reference sequence). This CDR3 spans 14 amino acids. The DNA for the CDR3 is TGCAGTGCTAGACTAGCGGGAGGCGGAGCGACCCAGTACTTC. Translating it yields CSARLAGGGATQYF.

This clonotype showed up many times. The chain links TRBV10-2 to TRBJ2-1, with 9 bases identical to TRBD2. The trim removed 10 bases at V and 1 base at J, leaving 8 bases unmatched. The V gene's germline CDR1 is WSHSY and CDR2 SAAADI. CDR3 size: 15 residues. CDR3 amino acids: CATGLAGRSYNEQFF. Here the CDR3 DNA reads TGCGCCACCGGTCTAGCGGGACGATCCTACAATGAGCAGTTCTTC.